This TCR beta chain derives from a study of Ad26.COV2.S vaccination and SARS-CoV-2 variants (dated by TCRdb to about 2021). About the full investigation: Vaccine-arm donors came from COV1001, a multicentre, randomized, double-blind, placebo-controlled phase I-IIa trial of Ad26.COV2.S in healthy adults. Dosing of Ad26.COV2.S was intramuscular, at either 5x10^10 or 1x10^11 viral particles, delivered as one shot or as two shots spaced 56 days apart. Sequencing of the TCRbeta repertoire served to evaluate the specificity and breadth of SARS-CoV-2-reactive T cell receptors following Ad26.COV2.S vaccination. A total of 32 samples were included in the TCR-sequenced set, comprising about 20 Ad26.COV2.S vaccine recipients, 5 placebo recipients and 8 SARS-CoV-2 convalescent individuals. Participants in the trial were split at random into five groups of five each, receiving low-dose or high-dose Ad26.COV2.S once or twice, or else placebo on both occasions. Investigators remained blinded to trial group allocation during experiments and outcome assessment. The full study reports these points: Substantial breadth of spike-specific CD8+ and CD4+ T cell responses was reported after vaccination. Higher spike-specific TCR breadth was observed in Ad26.COV2.S recipients than in placebo recipients (P = 0.0014). Comparable non-spike TCR breadth was observed between vaccine and placebo recipients, consistent with only spike being contained in the vaccine. The study was not powered to compare responses between vaccine doses or regimens. The authors noted that total T cell responses may have been underestimated by the TCR breadth and depth analyses.

Reading the label with the study, this specimen's treatment or condition is: 19 received Ad26.COV2.S at low or high dose, single or two shots; about 5 received placebo; per-sample allocation not given. For vaccine and placebo recipients, the sequenced repertoires came from samples collected on day 63 after the first injection. Between 29 July and 7 August 2020, Cohort 1b enrolled about two dozen adults aged 18-55 years at one site in Boston, USA. Ad26.COV2.S was a replication-incompetent adenovirus type 26 vector that expressed a prefusion-stabilized SARS-CoV-2 spike protein derived from the original Wuhan strain. TCRbeta CDR3 regions were sequenced with the immunoSEQ Assay. After extraction, genomic DNA underwent amplification by bias-controlled multiplex PCR, followed by high-throughput sequencing. In the authors' own workflow: To quantify the absolute abundance of every unique TCRbeta CDR3 region, sequences were collapsed and filtered. T cell fraction was estimated by normalizing TCRbeta template counts to usable DNA, with usable DNA measured through amplification of reference genes found in all nucleated cells. Repertoire TCRs were annotated as SARS-CoV-2-specific by exact matching of V gene, CDR3 amino acid sequence and J gene to a known reactive TCR set. MIRA supplied the reference SARS-CoV-2 TCR set, which was filtered for enrichment in COVID-19-positive ImmuneCODE repertoires so that public or cross-reactive TCRs were removed. Drawing on the MIRA antigens, annotated TCRs were analysed further at the level of specific ORF or position within ORF. Depth was the summed frequency of annotated unique rearrangements, while breadth was defined as annotated unique rearrangements over total unique productive rearrangements. TCR breadth was compared between groups using two-sided Wilcoxon rank-sum tests. TCRdb re-hosts the immuneACCESS table, in-frame sequences only. Its copies lack some clones; in the studies checked, an unresolved V gene accounts for under half of them, and the cause for the rest is not known. The V and J calls and clone size are taken from that table; D and trimming were inferred from the DNA. Here the sample has 400,000 to 500,000 clones; approximately 88% occur a single time. The top ten clonotypes cover 3.6% of the sample.

V has 4 bases trimmed and J has 2 bases trimmed; junction bases matching no gene number 4. Measured from the cysteine to the phenylalanine, the CDR3 is 14 residues long. Only the CDR3 DNA is retained, 42 bases long and in frame from the first base. The germline V gene yields SGHTA for CDR1 and FQGNSA for CDR2. This clone was counted a few times. The specificity of this receptor is unknown. No base quality values were provided; no much bigger clone lies one nucleotide off. Rearrangement joined TRBV7-2 to TRBJ2-5, with 7 middle bases fitting TRBD2. This clonotype originated in a person aged 18-60 years who received the Ad26.COV2.S COVID-19 vaccine or a placebo. The specimen comprised peripheral blood, sampled in a trial of Ad26.COV2.S vaccine versus placebo. The CDR3 region has the sequence CASSWSGDQETQYF. The sequenced DNA: TGTGCCAGCAGCTGGAGCGGGGATCAAGAGACCCAGTACTTC.